The TCR beta chain described here comes from a study of OX40 agonist ivuxolimab in advanced cancers. Germline CDR1 LNHDA, CDR2 SQIVND (reference sequence). This CDR3 has 15 amino acids. Trimming stripped 3 bases from V and 0 bases from J, with 6 bases between. Sequenced by immunoSEQ multiplex PCR; TCRdb stores in-frame clones only, minus some. The data contain tens of thousands of clones, approximately 89% of them singletons. Sequenced here: CD4+ or CD8+ T cells sorted from blood, sampled in a trial of the OX40 agonist ivuxolimab. This receptor was identified in an adult with an advanced solid tumor such as melanoma, head and neck, liver or kidney cancer. This chain uses TRBV19 with TRBJ2-6; D is unclear. The DNA for the CDR3 is TGTGCCAGTAGTATCCCCCTCTCTGGGGCCAACGTCCTGACTTTC. Protein: CASSIPLSGANVLTF.